The clone carrying this TCR beta chain was observed a handful of times. Its antigen is undetermined. TCRdb reprocessed the reads via MiXCR and lists one record per CDR3 protein. Of just under 550,000 distinct CDR3 sequences listed, approximately 25% were seen once; the top ten hold less than 15%. This record belongs to a study of T cell repertoires in cytomegalovirus infection. Study-level information: Both a matching HLA type and CMV infection were indicated by public TCR beta signatures.

The length of the CDR3 is 15 residues. Trimming pared 1 base from V and 1 base from J, leaving 10 bases between. Germline assignment: CDR1 SEHNR and CDR2 FQNEAQ (reference sequence). Whole-study results and caveats: The ex vivo response was dominated by HLA-C-restricted CMV-specific TCR beta clonotypes.

The specimen was PBMCs. The sequence was obtained from a human donor in good health (CMV status not recorded). Some clones in this sample may be carry-over from other donors' samples. This chain links TRBV7-9 with TRBJ1-1; no reliable D call. The CDR3 is CASSLVGSPNTEAFF. Written as DNA, the CDR3 is TGTGCCAGCAGCTTAGTCGGCAGCCCGAACACTGAAGCTTTCTTT.